The TCR beta chain under discussion was sequenced for a study of primary melanoma T cells and metastatic recurrence. Turning to the study itself: Primary melanomas here were stage T2 to T4, over 1 mm thick.

The data were produced by immunoSEQ multiplex PCR, yet TCRdb's version contains in-frame clones alone and is incomplete. The sample data list 100 or so clones. V lost 2 bases to trimming and J lost 5 bases; unmatched junction nucleotides: 8. There are 16 residues in the CDR3. Study findings and constraints: A T-cell-mediated antitumor response in primary melanoma was only suggested. Reportedly, T-cell fraction predicted progression-free survival beyond thickness, ulceration, mitoses, age.

As concerns this clone: Its specificity is unknown.

The sequencing sample was made of melanoma tumor tissue. The source is a human donor with melanoma. The chain is built from TRBV6-7 and TRBJ1-1; TRBD1 aligns across 10 bases. TRBV6-7 is known as an ORF, though its function is uncertain. For the CDR3, the DNA is TGTGCCAGCAGTTACCCCCGGACAGGGGGAGGGACTGAAGCTTTCTTT. It codes for CASSYPRTGGGTEAFF.